The next 28 T cell receptor beta chains were all read from a single sample in a study of T cells in Graves' hyperthyroidism and ophthalmopathy. Amplification of TCR beta CDR3 regions was performed using RNA transcripts as template. When the TCR CDR3 underwent first-round RT-PCR, the HTBI primer set was used. TCRdb reprocessed the multiplex PCR reads via MiXCR and lists one record per CDR3 protein. The table includes some 570,000 distinct CDR3 sequences, 15% to 20% detected once. The material sequenced was blood. These TCRs come from a woman in her late teens or twenties with Graves' ophthalmopathy.

This clonotype has a count of ten or more. The chain uses TRBV13 and TRBJ2-1; unclear D gene. The CDR3 consists of 15 residues. Per the germline V gene, CDR1 is PRHDT and CDR2 is FYEKMQ (reference sequence). Trimming pared 0 bases from V and 2 bases from J, leaving 8 bases between. The CDR3 here is CASSLGGNPYNEQFF. CDR3 DNA sequence: TGTGCCAGCAGCTTAGGGGGCAATCCCTACAATGAGCAGTTCTTC.

The V gene is TRBV7-9, the J gene TRBJ2-3; D assignment may be TRBD1 or TRBD2 (5 bases each). The CDR3 sequence is 17 residues long. With 0 bases removed from V and 2 bases from J, the gap between germline ends came to 15 bases. Germline V gives CDR1 SEHNR, CDR2 FQNEAQ (reference sequence). The CDR3 here is CASSLAPMAGATDTQYF. In DNA form, the CDR3 reads TGTGCCAGCAGCTTAGCTCCGATGGCCGGGGCCACAGATACGCAGTATTTT.

In this sample, this clonotype turned up many times. CDR3: CAWSYRRNTEAFF. The CDR3 region has the DNA TGTGCCTGGAGTTATAGGAGGAACACTGAAGCTTTCTTT. J is TRBJ1-1 and V is TRBV30; D call uncertain. CDR1 is GTSNPN and CDR2 is SVGIG in the germline V gene (reference sequence). Trimming pared 2 bases from V and 1 base from J, leaving 8 bases between. The CDR3 spans 13 residues.

This clonotype was seen ten or more times. CDR3 region: CSASIRLAGGEQYF. The CDR3, as DNA: TGCAGTGCTAGCATAAGACTAGCGGGAGGCGAGCAGTACTTC. The gene calls are TRBV20-1 and TRBJ2-7; 13 nucleotides line up with TRBD2. Germline V lookup: CDR1 DFQATT, CDR2 SNEGSKA (reference sequence). Trimming took 3 bases from V and 6 from J; bases not matched to a gene: 5. There are 14 residues in the CDR3.

This clonotype showed up many times. J is TRBJ2-5 and V is TRBV20-1; D perhaps matches TRBD1 (7 bases). Germline CDR1 is DFQATT and CDR2 is SNEGSKA (reference sequence). V lost 4 bases to trimming and J lost 1 base, with 19 bases between them. The CDR3 is 16 amino acids. This chain's CDR3 is CSATPPQGGFQETQYF. CDR3 nucleotides: TGCAGTGCTACCCCTCCCCAGGGGGGTTTCCAAGAGACCCAGTACTTC.

This clonotype appeared a few times. The chain has TRBV19 and TRBJ2-2, with 8 bases fitting TRBD1. There are 14 residues in the CDR3. CDR1 is LNHDA, CDR2 SQIVND, per germline (reference sequence). The J segment lost 5 bases and the V segment lost 6 bases, leaving 5 bases of the junction unmatched. The CDR3 here is CASSQGAGTGELFF. Written as DNA, the CDR3 is TGTGCCAGTAGCCAGGGGGCTGGGACCGGGGAGCTGTTTTTT. Combining the CDR3 with reference TRBV19 and TRBJ2-2 gives the whole variable domain DGGITQSPKYLFRKEGQNVTLSCEQNLNHDAMYWYRQDPGQGLRLIYYSQIVNDFQKGDIAEGYSVSREKKESFPLTVTSAQKNPTAFYLCASSQGAGTGELFFGEGSRLTVL.

This clonotype was observed many times. The chain couples TRBV28 to TRBJ1-5; 10 positions match TRBD1. The V segment lost 8 bases and the J segment 3 bases; nucleotides outside the gene matches: 7. The CDR3 has 15 amino acids. In germline, CDR1 is MDHEN, CDR2 SYDVKM. CDR3 sequence: CASWGGQGVNQPQHF. As DNA, the CDR3 is TGTGCCAGCTGGGGAGGACAGGGGGTCAATCAGCCCCAGCATTTT.

This clonotype was observed at least ten times. The chain is built from TRBV4-3 and TRBJ2-7; 9 nucleotides match TRBD2. This CDR3 has 15 residues. CDR1 LGHNA and CDR2 YSLEER come from the germline V gene. Germline trimming cut 0 bases from V and 2 bases from J; bases unmatched to any gene: 2. The DNA for the CDR3 is TGCGCCAGCAGCCAAGATTTAGCGGGAGCCTACGAGCAGTACTTC. It codes for CASSQDLAGAYEQYF.

The chain employs TRBV6-5 and TRBJ1-2; 8 positions agree with TRBD1. V trimming: 5 bases; J trimming: 4 bases; junction bases outside the gene matches: 9. There are 15 residues in the CDR3. Germline assignment: CDR1 MNHEY and CDR2 SVGAGI. CDR3 DNA: TGTGCCAGCAGTAACCGTGGGACAGGCGTCTATGGCTACACCTTC. This gives the protein CASSNRGTGVYGYTF.

This chain uses TRBV7-2 with TRBJ2-7, with D hard to call. The V gene's germline CDR1 is SGHTA and CDR2 FQGNSA. The CDR3 totals 13 residues. V was trimmed by 5 bases and J by 2 bases, leaving 10 bases between them. CDR3 residues: CASSPAGTYEQYF. DNA for the CDR3: TGTGCCAGCAGCCCAGCAGGAACCTACGAGCAGTACTTC.

This clonotype was counted ten times or more. This chain links TRBV11-2 with TRBJ2-1; 13 bases map to TRBD2. V lost 5 bases to trimming and J lost 6 bases; unmatched junction nucleotides: 7. Germline values: CDR1 SGHAT, CDR2 FQNNGV. CDR3 size: 16 residues. The chain's CDR3 is CASSITSGGGVNEQFF. Here the CDR3 DNA reads TGTGCCAGCAGCATTACTAGCGGGGGGGGAGTCAATGAGCAGTTCTTC.

This clonotype was seen at least ten times. The V and J genes are TRBV30 and TRBJ1-5; 9 bases are shared with TRBD1. The V gene's germline CDR1 is GTSNPN and CDR2 SVGIG (reference sequence). The CDR3 sequence is 13 residues long. With V trimmed by 1 base and J by 5 bases, 0 bases remained unmatched. This chain's CDR3 is CAWSGQGDQPQHF. The DNA for the CDR3 is TGTGCCTGGAGTGGACAGGGGGATCAGCCCCAGCATTTT. Full variable domain (remainder filled in from reference TRBV30 and TRBJ1-5): SQTIHQWPATLVQPVGSPLSLECTVEGTSNPNLYWYRQAAGRGLQLLFYSVGIGQISSEVPQNLSASRPQDRQFILSSKKLLLSDSGFYLCAWSGQGDQPQHFGDGTRLSIL.

At least ten counts were recorded for this clonotype. The J gene is TRBJ2-7, the V gene TRBV18, with TRBD1 as a possible D gene (6 bases). Germline values: CDR1 KGHSH, CDR2 LQKENI. Trimming removed 4 bases from V and 3 bases from J, with 16 bases in between. The CDR3 is 15 residues long. CDR3 nucleotides: TGTGCCAGCTCACGGACTCAGGGGAATAACTACGAGCAGTACTTC. Residues: CASSRTQGNNYEQYF.

The sample holds a few counts of this clonotype. The V gene is TRBV29-1, the J gene TRBJ2-3; 12 bases align to TRBD2. CDR1 and CDR2 (germline): SQVTM, ANQGSEA. The CDR3 contains 14 residues. J was trimmed by 3 bases and V by 7 bases; bases with no gene match: 5. DNA for the CDR3: TGCAGCGGGACGACTAGCGGGAGAACAGATACGCAGTATTTT. It codes for CSGTTSGRTDTQYF.

This clonotype was recorded a few times. The gene calls are TRBV6-2 or TRBV6-3 and TRBJ2-3; D ambiguous. Between the trimmed V and J ends, which lost 6 bases and 0 bases, there was a span of 7 bases. This CDR3 comprises 13 residues. Germline V lookup: CDR1 MNHEY, CDR2 SVGEGT. CDR3 DNA: TGTGCCAGCAGGCGACATAGCACAGATACGCAGTATTTT. Amino acid sequence: CASRRHSTDTQYF.

This rearrangement joins TRBV12-3 or TRBV12-4 to TRBJ2-7; D uncertain. The CDR3 is 14 amino acids. The germline V and J ends were trimmed by 2 bases and 5 bases, with 13 bases remaining between them. CDR3 residues: CASSLRVKADEQYF. For the CDR3, the DNA is TGTGCCAGCAGTTTAAGGGTGAAGGCCGACGAGCAGTACTTC.

The chain carries TRBV5-7 and TRBJ1-5; D might be TRBD1 (5 bases). TRBV5-7 is identified as an open reading frame with a role that is uncertain. The CDR3 consists of 16 residues. Trimming removed 2 bases at V and 4 bases at J, with 16 bases between. CDR3 bases: TGTGCCAGCAGCTTCAGAGGGGTCTTAGGTAATCAGCCCCAGCATTTT. Its translation: CASSFRGVLGNQPQHF.

On this clonotype itself: Sequence at one end of the junction differs from germline and may be a read error. CDR3 in amino acids: CAGSYSSGRSYEQYF. CDR3 sequence (DNA): TGTGCCGGCAGTTACTCATCGGGCAGGTCCTACGAGCAGTACTTC. The chain recombines TRBV6-5 with TRBJ2-7; no reliable D call. The CDR3 length is 15 residues. Per the germline V gene, CDR1 is MNHEY and CDR2 is SVGAGI.

CDR3 DNA: TGTGCCACCAGTTCAATAGCGGGGAATGAGCAGTTCTTC. Its protein is CATSSIAGNEQFF. The rearrangement joins TRBV24-1 to TRBJ2-1; 8 bases agree with TRBD2. CDR1 KGHDR and CDR2 SFDVKD come from the germline V gene. The CDR3 is made up of 13 amino acids. Losses at the gene ends were 6 bases for V and 7 bases for J; bases not matched to a gene: 4.

This clonotype has a count of ten or more. V usage is TRBV28 and J usage is TRBJ2-5; D is possibly TRBD1 (5 bases). The V end was cut by 5 bases, the J end by 0 bases, with 10 bases between. The CDR3 is 14 amino acids. Per germline, CDR1 MDHEN and CDR2 SYDVKM. The CDR3: CASSTQVYQETQYF. The CDR3 DNA sequence: TGTGCCAGCAGTACACAGGTGTACCAAGAGACCCAGTACTTC.

The gene calls are TRBV7-9 and TRBJ2-1; 8 positions match TRBD2. Germline V lookup: CDR1 SEHNR, CDR2 FQNEAQ (reference sequence). V lost 5 bases, J lost 9 bases, and 6 bases stayed unmatched. The CDR3 length is 13 residues. Here the CDR3 DNA reads TGTGCCAGCAGCCCCGCGGGGGGAAGTGAGCAGTTCTTC. Translation gives CASSPAGGSEQFF.

This clonotype was seen repeatedly, ten times or more. V gene TRBV11-2 combines with J gene TRBJ2-2; 10 bases are shared with TRBD1. V lost 10 bases, J lost 1 base, and 3 bases stayed unmatched. Per the germline V gene, CDR1 is SGHAT and CDR2 is FQNNGV. This CDR3 is 14 amino acids long. In DNA, the CDR3 is TGTGCCACGGGGACAGGGGTGAACACCGGGGAGCTGTTTTTT. Protein sequence: CATGTGVNTGELFF.

Regarding this clonotype: Lacking the conserved final phenylalanine or tryptophan, this CDR3 likely reflects a read error. The chain joins TRBV27 to TRBJ1-1, with 7 bases identical to TRBD1. Per germline, CDR1 MNHEY and CDR2 SMNVEV (reference sequence). V trimming: 3 bases; J trimming: 3 bases; junction bases outside the gene matches: 1. This CDR3 region has 13 residues. CDR3 sequence (DNA): TGTGCCAGCAGTTTTACAGGGGACACTGAAGCTTTCCTT. Amino acid sequence: CASSFTGDTEAFL.

The chain combines TRBV18 with TRBJ1-2; D is undetermined. The CDR3 has 14 residues. The V gene's germline CDR1 is KGHSH and CDR2 LQKENI. Trimming removed 0 bases from V and 5 bases from J, with 10 bases in between. The CDR3 region is CASSPPARTYGYTF. DNA of the CDR3: TGTGCCAGCTCACCACCAGCCAGGACTTATGGCTACACCTTC.

This clonotype was detected many times. The chain uses TRBV18 and TRBJ2-3, with TRBD2 matching 16 bases. Looked up from germline, CDR1 is KGHSH and CDR2 is LQKENI. After removal of 8 bases from V and 1 base from J, the junction contained 6 bases not matched to a gene. This CDR3 is built from 17 residues. This chain's CDR3 is CASQGLAGGPRTDTQYF. In DNA, the CDR3 is TGTGCCAGCCAGGGACTAGCGGGAGGGCCGCGCACAGATACGCAGTATTTT. Full variable domain (missing parts from reference TRBV18 and TRBJ2-3): NAGVMQNPRHLVRRRGQEARLRCSPMKGHSHVYWYRQLPEEGLKFMVYLQKENIIDESGMPKERFSAEFPKEGPSILRIQQVVRGDSAAYFCASQGLAGGPRTDTQYFGPGTRLTVL.

This clonotype was seen repeatedly, ten times or more. The rearrangement joins TRBV27 to TRBJ1-6; 10 positions agree with TRBD1. The CDR3 runs 14 residues. The V gene's germline CDR1 is MNHEY and CDR2 SMNVEV (reference sequence). The junction had 3 bases not matched to a gene; V was cut back by 6 bases and J by 7 bases. The CDR3 loop is CASRRTGGNSPLHF. The CDR3 DNA reads as TGTGCCAGCAGGCGGACAGGGGGGAATTCACCCCTCCACTTT.

This clonotype has a count of ten or more. The chain links TRBV2 to TRBJ1-5, with a tentative D call TRBD1 (6 bases). Germline-derived CDR1 and CDR2 are SNHLY and FYNNEI. V was clipped by 2 bases and J by 4 bases, with 9 bases between them. The CDR3 extends over 14 amino acids. The CDR3: CASSETGRNQPQHF. CDR3 sequence (DNA): TGTGCCAGCAGTGAAACAGGGAGGAATCAGCCCCAGCATTTT.

This clonotype was observed many times. The chain is built from TRBV30 and TRBJ1-2; D may be TRBD1 (6 bases). V gave up 0 bases and J gave up 5 bases, with 10 bases separating them. This CDR3 has 13 residues. Germline V gene sequence: CDR1 GTSNPN, CDR2 SVGIG (reference sequence). CDR3: CAWSVRTEYGYTF. For the CDR3, the DNA is TGTGCCTGGAGTGTGAGGACAGAATATGGCTACACCTTC. Drawing the rest from reference TRBV30 and TRBJ1-2, the complete variable domain is SQTIHQWPATLVQPVGSPLSLECTVEGTSNPNLYWYRQAAGRGLQLLFYSVGIGQISSEVPQNLSASRPQDRQFILSSKKLLLSDSGFYLCAWSVRTEYGYTFGSGTRLTVV.